These T cell receptor beta chains were read from a single sample in a study of cytomegalovirus exposure and HLA in healthy donors. TCRdb's table, derived via immunoSEQ multiplex PCR, lists solely in-frame clones and lacks some. Found here are approximately 150,000 clones, roughly 80% of them singletons; the top ten hold about 11%. The source material was PBMCs. These TCRs come from a man aged 18 to 35 in good health and CMV-seropositive. CDR3s include the opening cysteine and the closing phenylalanine or tryptophan. The D gene is left open where the match is weak. Not all rows give a size; the values are once, few, many and, for expanded clones, a class.

TRBV18	TRBJ1-2	.	.	TGTGCCAGCTCACCACGAGGGTGGGGCTACACCTTC	CASSPRGWGYTF
TRBV19	TRBJ2-7	TRBD1	.	TGTGCCAGTAGTACGCACCGGGACAGGACCTACGAGCAGTACTTC	CASSTHRDRTYEQYF
TRBV4-2	TRBJ2-7	TRBD2	once	TGTGCCAGCAGCCAAGAGATGGGGGAGCGGGGCTACGAGCAGTACTTC	CASSQEMGERGYEQYF
TRBV28	TRBJ1-2	TRBD1	.	TGTGCCAGCAGATCCCAGGGGGGTCCCTATGGCTACACCTTC	CASRSQGGPYGYTF
TRBV6-5	TRBJ2-6	.	few	TGTGCCAGCAGTTCGACAGTGAACTCTGGGGCCAACGTCCTGACTTTC	CASSSTVNSGANVLTF
TRBV18	TRBJ2-1	.	.	TGTGCCAGCTCGACCAACCCCCCAGGCGGGCGGTCCTACAATGAGCAGTTCTTC	CASSTNPPGGRSYNEQFF
TRBV29-1	TRBJ1-2	.	.	TGCAGCGTTCCCTCTACGGACGGAGGGAGGTACACCTTC	CSVPSTDGGRYTF
TRBV7-9	TRBJ1-1	.	.	TGTTCCAGCAGCTCGGGAAGGACTGAAGCTTTCTTT	CSSSSGRTEAFF
TRBV9	TRBJ2-3	.	once	TGTGCCAGCGCTCCGCGGAACACAGATACGCAGTATTTT	CASAPRNTDTQYF
TRBV5-6	TRBJ1-3	.	few	TGTGCCAGCAGCTCACGGACAGCTGGAAACACCATATATTTT	CASSSRTAGNTIYF
TRBV7-9	TRBJ1-1	.	.	TGTGCCAGCAGCTACCAGTTTAACACTGAAGCTTTCTTT	CASSYQFNTEAFF
TRBV20-1	TRBJ2-3	.	once	TGCAGTGCCCTCACAGATGCGCAGTATTTT	CSALTDAQYF
TRBV28	TRBJ2-5	.	.	TGTGCCAGCAGTTTAAACACACTAGGGCACCAGTACTTC	CASSLNTLGHQYF
TRBV6-1	TRBJ1-5	TRBD1	.	TGTGCCAGCAGTGGCATTCCGGGACAGGGGGCAGTTCAGCCCCAGCATTTT	CASSGIPGQGAVQPQHF
TRBV13	TRBJ1-4	TRBD1	.	TGTGCCAGCAGCTACAGGACAGGGGCGCAATTTAATGAAAAACTGTTTTTT	CASSYRTGAQFNEKLFF
TRBV28	TRBJ2-7	TRBD1	.	TGTGCCAGCAGTTCTCCCCCCCCGGGACAGTCCTACGAGCAGTACTTC	CASSSPPPGQSYEQYF
TRBV6-1	TRBJ2-7	TRBD2	.	TGTGCCAGCAGTGAGGGGACTAGCGGGTGCGAGCAGTACTTC	CASSEGTSGCEQYF
TRBV5-1	TRBJ2-3	.	.	TGCGCCAGCAGCCCTCGGGACTTCAGCACAGATACGCAGTATTTT	CASSPRDFSTDTQYF
TRBV27	TRBJ2-1	.	once	TGTGCCAGCGCCCGGAGCGCGAGCTCCTACAATGAGCAGTTCTTC	CASARSASSYNEQFF
TRBV5-6	TRBJ2-1	.	.	TGTGCCAGCAGCTTGACCAGGACCTACAATGAGCAGTTCTTC	CASSLTRTYNEQFF
TRBV5-1	TRBJ2-5	.	few	TGCGCCAGCAGCCTGTTACAGTCGTTCCGGGAGACCCAGTACTTC	CASSLLQSFRETQYF
TRBV20-1	TRBJ2-1	.	.	TGCAGTGCTAGTGACCCCCCTAGGCAGTTCTTC	CSASDPPRQFF
TRBV15	TRBJ2-2	.	.	TGTGCCACCAGCAAAAGAAGAGGGTTGAACACCGGGGAGCTGTTTTTT	CATSKRRGLNTGELFF
TRBV5-1	TRBJ2-3	TRBD2	once	TGCGCCAGCAAGCTGGCGGGAGATCTCACAGATACGCAGTATTTT	CASKLAGDLTDTQYF
TRBV19	TRBJ2-5	.	.	TGTGCCAGTAGTATGGACGGGCAGAGGGTGGAGACCCAGTACTTC	CASSMDGQRVETQYF
TRBV29-1	TRBJ2-1	TRBD1	few	TGCAGCGTGGGGGTCACAGGGGGCTACAATGAGCAGTTCTTC	CSVGVTGGYNEQFF
TRBV15	TRBJ1-1	.	.	TGTGCCACCAGCAGAGATCCCCAGGGGAACACTGAAGCTTTCTTT	CATSRDPQGNTEAFF
TRBV7-8	TRBJ1-4	.	few	TGTGCCAGCCTTCTAGGGGGTGCAACTAATGAAAAACTGTTTTTT	CASLLGGATNEKLFF
TRBV10-1	TRBJ2-7	TRBD2	.	TGCGCCAGCAGCCCGGGGACTAGCGGGAGCTCCTACGAGCAGTACTTC	CASSPGTSGSSYEQYF
TRBV7-9	TRBJ2-2	TRBD1	.	TGTGCCAGCAGCCTGGGTTTCGGAAGGGGGCAAACCGGGGAGCTGTTTTTT	CASSLGFGRGQTGELFF
TRBV5-1	TRBJ2-4	TRBD2	.	TGCGCCAGCAGCCCACCGACTAGCGGGAGTACAGACATTCAGTACTTC	CASSPPTSGSTDIQYF
TRBV7-2	TRBJ2-3	TRBD1	.	TGTGCCAGCAGCTTACAGGGGGTGGATACGCAGTATTTT	CASSLQGVDTQYF
TRBV19	TRBJ2-3	TRBD1	.	TGTGCCAGTACCAAGGGACAGCACACAGATACGCAGTATTTT	CASTKGQHTDTQYF
TRBV2	TRBJ2-2	.	.	TGTGCCAGCAGTAATTACATCCAGGGAGGGGAGCTGTTTTTT	CASSNYIQGGELFF
TRBV11-2	TRBJ2-7	TRBD1	.	TGTGCCAGCAGCCAGGGACAGGCCTTCCACGAGCAGTACTTC	CASSQGQAFHEQYF
TRBV19	TRBJ1-1	.	.	TGTGCCAGTAGTATAGATTGGGGACAAAGAATGAACACTGAAGCTTTCTTT	CASSIDWGQRMNTEAFF
TRBV15	TRBJ2-1	TRBD2	few	TGTGCCACCAGCAGAGATAAAGGGGAGGGCTACAATGAGCAGTTCTTC	CATSRDKGEGYNEQFF
TRBV5-1	TRBJ2-4	.	.	TGCGCCAGCAGCCCCGCGGCCGGAAAAAACATTCAGTACTTC	CASSPAAGKNIQYF
TRBV2	TRBJ2-7	TRBD1	once	TGTGCCAGCAGCAGGACAGGGGGCCAGCACGAGCAGTACTTC	CASSRTGGQHEQYF
TRBV6-5	TRBJ2-7	.	.	TGTGCCAGCAGCCGTCCGGGCGAGCAGTACTTC	CASSRPGEQYF
TRBV18	TRBJ2-5	.	.	TGTGCCAGCTCTCCGGGAGTCCACCCCCAAGAGACCCAGTACTTC	CASSPGVHPQETQYF
TRBV27	TRBJ2-7	TRBD2	.	TGTGCCAGCAGTTTCTGGGGGGGCTCCTACGAGCAGTACTTC	CASSFWGGSYEQYF
TRBV27	TRBJ2-7	TRBD2	once	TGTGCCAGCAGTTTTGGGACTACCTCCTACGAGCAGTACTTC	CASSFGTTSYEQYF